What follows are 4 T cell receptor beta chains derived from one specimen sequenced in a study of neoadjuvant nivolumab and ipilimumab in lung cancer. Produced via immunoSEQ multiplex PCR; TCRdb's table is partial and in-frame only. The table lists under 20,000 clones, 87% of them singletons. The sequenced sample was peripheral blood, obtained before neoadjuvant nivolumab, alone or with ipilimumab. Receptors originate from an adult with non-small cell lung cancer.

J is TRBJ2-3 and V is TRBV9; no definite D call. Trimming cost V 4 bases and J 4 bases, with 7 bases left between them. The CDR3 is 12 residues long. Germline loops: CDR1 SGDLS, CDR2 YYNGEE. CDR3 bases: TGTGCCAGCAGCCTGCCCTCAGATACGCAGTATTTT. Its translation: CASSLPSDTQYF.

This clone was seen a handful of times. The rearrangement links TRBV7-2 to TRBJ2-1; D ambiguous. The V and J ends lost 1 base and 5 bases respectively, with 9 bases between them. This CDR3 has 14 amino acids. Germline CDR1 reads SGHTA; CDR2 reads FQGNSA. The CDR3 nucleotides are TGTGCCAGCAGCTTAGTTCGCTACAACAATGAGCAGTTCTTC. It is translated as CASSLVRYNNEQFF.

The chain has TRBV29-1 and TRBJ2-1; a weak D match, TRBD2 (5 bases). Germline assignment: CDR1 SQVTM and CDR2 ANQGSEA. V lost 7 bases to trimming and J lost 10 bases, with 14 bases between them. This CDR3 has 11 residues. CDR3 in DNA: TGCAGCGGATCCCCGGGCGGGGAGCAGTTCTTC. Protein: CSGSPGGEQFF.

The V gene is TRBV2, the J gene TRBJ2-1, with 8 bases that match TRBD2. The junction had 6 bases not matched to a gene; V was cut back by 1 base and J by 7 bases. Germline CDR1 is SNHLY and CDR2 is FYNNEI. This CDR3 is 15 amino acids long. CDR3: CASSEVQREWNEQFF. For the CDR3, the DNA is TGTGCCAGCAGTGAAGTTCAGCGGGAGTGGAATGAGCAGTTCTTC.